This T cell receptor (beta chain) comes out of a study of T cells after yellow fever vaccination. This CDR3 region has 14 residues. J was trimmed by 0 bases and V by 7 bases; bases with no gene match: 5. The germline V gene has CDR1 SGHRS and CDR2 YFSETQ. TCRdb re-called the 5' RACE reads through MiXCR, storing one row per CDR3 protein. The table shows around 56,000 distinct CDR3 sequences, with approximately 6% occurring only once. Whole-study findings and limits: Although most clonotypes did not, a small share appeared in both CD4 and CD8 compartments.

The receptor comes from a man younger than 35 who received the YFV17D yellow fever vaccine. The sequencing here drew on PBMCs, either bulk or a sorted T-cell subset (CD4+, CD8+, memory, or dextramer-sorted; not recorded which), taken on the day of the yellow fever booster vaccination. The genes are TRBV5-1 and TRBJ2-3, with 7 bases that match TRBD1. CDR3: CASGTETSTDTQYF. DNA of the CDR3: TGCGCCAGCGGGACAGAGACTAGCACAGATACGCAGTATTTT.